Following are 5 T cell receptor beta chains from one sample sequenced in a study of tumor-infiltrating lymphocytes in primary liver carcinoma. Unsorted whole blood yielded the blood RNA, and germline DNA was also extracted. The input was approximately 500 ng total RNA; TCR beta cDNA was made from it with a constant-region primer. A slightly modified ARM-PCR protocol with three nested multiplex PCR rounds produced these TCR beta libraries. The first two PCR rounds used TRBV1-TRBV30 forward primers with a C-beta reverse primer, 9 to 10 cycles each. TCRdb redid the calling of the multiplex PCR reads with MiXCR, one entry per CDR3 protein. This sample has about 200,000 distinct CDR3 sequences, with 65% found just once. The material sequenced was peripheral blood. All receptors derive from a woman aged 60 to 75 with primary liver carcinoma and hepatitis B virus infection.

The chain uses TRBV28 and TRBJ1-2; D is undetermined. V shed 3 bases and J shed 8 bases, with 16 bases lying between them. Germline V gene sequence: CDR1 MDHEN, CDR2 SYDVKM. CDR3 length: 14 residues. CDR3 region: CASSLRGGSWGYTF. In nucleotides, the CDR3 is TGTGCCAGCAGTTTGAGAGGCGGCAGTTGGGGCTACACCTTC.

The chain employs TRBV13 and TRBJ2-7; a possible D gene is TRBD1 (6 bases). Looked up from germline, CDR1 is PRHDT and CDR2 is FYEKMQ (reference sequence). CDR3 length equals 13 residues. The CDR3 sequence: CANSLGGVREQYV. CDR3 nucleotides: TGTGCCAACAGCTTAGGGGGTGTGCGCGAGCAGTACGTC.

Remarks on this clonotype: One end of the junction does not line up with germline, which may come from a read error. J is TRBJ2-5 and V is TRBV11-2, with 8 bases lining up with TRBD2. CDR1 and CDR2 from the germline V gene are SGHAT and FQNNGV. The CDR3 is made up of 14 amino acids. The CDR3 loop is CASSLKAGVLAQHF. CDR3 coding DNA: TGTGCCAGTAGCTTAAAAGCGGGAGTGTTAGCCCAGCACTTC.

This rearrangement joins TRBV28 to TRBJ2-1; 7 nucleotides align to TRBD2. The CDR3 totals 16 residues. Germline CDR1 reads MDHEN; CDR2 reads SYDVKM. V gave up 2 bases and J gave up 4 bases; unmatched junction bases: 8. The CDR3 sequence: CASSLHAAGSYNEQFF. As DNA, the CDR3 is TGTGCCAGCAGTTTACATGCAGCGGGAAGTTACAATGAGCAGTTCTTC. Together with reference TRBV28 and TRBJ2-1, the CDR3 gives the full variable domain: DVKVTQSSRYLVKRTGEKVFLECVQDMDHENMFWYRQDPGLGLRLIYFSYDVKMKEKGDIPEGYSVSREKKERFSLILESASTNQTSMYLCASSLHAAGSYNEQFFGPGTRLTVL.

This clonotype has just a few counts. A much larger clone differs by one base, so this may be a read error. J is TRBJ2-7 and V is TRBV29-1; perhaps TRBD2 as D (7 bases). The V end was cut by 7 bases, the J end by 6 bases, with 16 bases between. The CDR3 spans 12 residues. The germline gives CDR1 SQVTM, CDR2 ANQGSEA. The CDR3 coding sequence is TGCAGCGGCGGCGGGCGGGGGCTCGAGCAGTACTTC. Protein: CSGGGRGLEQYF.